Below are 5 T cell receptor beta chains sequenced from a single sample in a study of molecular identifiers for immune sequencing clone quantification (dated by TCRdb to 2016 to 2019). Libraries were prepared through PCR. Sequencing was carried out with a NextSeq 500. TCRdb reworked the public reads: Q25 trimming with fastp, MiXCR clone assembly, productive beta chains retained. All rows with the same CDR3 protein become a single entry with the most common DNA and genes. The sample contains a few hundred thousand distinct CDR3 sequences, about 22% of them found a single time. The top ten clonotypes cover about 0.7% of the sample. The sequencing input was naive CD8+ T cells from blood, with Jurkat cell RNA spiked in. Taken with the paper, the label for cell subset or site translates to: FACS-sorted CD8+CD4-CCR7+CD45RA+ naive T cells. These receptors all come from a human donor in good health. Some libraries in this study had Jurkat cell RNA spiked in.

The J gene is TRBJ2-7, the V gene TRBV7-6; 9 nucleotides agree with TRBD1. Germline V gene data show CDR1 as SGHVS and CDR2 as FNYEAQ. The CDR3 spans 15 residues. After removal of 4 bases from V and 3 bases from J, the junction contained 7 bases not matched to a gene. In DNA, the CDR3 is TGTGCCAGCAGCTCCCTCCGGGACAGGGTCTACGAGCAGTACTTC. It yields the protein CASSSLRDRVYEQYF.

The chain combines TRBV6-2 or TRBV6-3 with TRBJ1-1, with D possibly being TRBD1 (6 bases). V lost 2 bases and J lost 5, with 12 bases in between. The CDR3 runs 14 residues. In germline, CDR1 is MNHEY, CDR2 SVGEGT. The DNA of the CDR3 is TGTGCCAGCAGTTACGTGGGAGGGGGGACTGAAGCTTTCTTT. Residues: CASSYVGGGTEAFF.

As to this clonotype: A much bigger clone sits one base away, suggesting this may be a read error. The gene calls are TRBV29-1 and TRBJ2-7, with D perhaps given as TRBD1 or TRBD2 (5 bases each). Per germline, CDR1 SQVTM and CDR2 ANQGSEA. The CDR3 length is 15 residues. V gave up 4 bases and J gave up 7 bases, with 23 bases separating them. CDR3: CSVVGEDTSSGEQYF. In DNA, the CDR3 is TGCAGCGTTGTAGGGGAAGACACCTCGTCGGGGGAGCAGTACTTC.

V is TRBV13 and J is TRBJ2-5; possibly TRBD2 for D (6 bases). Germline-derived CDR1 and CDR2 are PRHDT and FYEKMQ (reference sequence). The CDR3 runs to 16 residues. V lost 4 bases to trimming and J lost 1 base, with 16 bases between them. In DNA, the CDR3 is TGTGCCAGCAGCTCTGCTCAGGAGGGGCGCCAAGAGACCCAGTACTTC. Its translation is CASSSAQEGRQETQYF.

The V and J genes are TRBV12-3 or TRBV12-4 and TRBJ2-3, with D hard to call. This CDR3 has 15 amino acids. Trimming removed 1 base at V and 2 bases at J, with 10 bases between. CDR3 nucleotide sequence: TGTGCCAGCAGTTTAGGCTACGCTTACACAGATACGCAGTATTTT. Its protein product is CASSLGYAYTDTQYF.